The sample holds many counts of the clone carrying this T cell receptor (beta chain). Antigen unknown. These data belong to a study of Graves' ophthalmopathy and Graves' hyperthyroidism. Germline loops: CDR1 MNHEY, CDR2 SMNVEV (reference sequence). The V gene lost 2 bases and the J gene lost 2 bases, with 10 bases spanning the gap. The CDR3 has 14 residues. General observations from the study: A majority of expanded thyroid clonotypes exceeding 0.001 frequency were likewise present in blood.

Amplification from RNA transcripts yielded the TCR beta CDR3 regions. The first-round RT-PCR employed HTBI primers together with the Qiagen OneStep RT-PCR kit. A multiplex PCR was then performed as the second round. TCRdb independently ran MiXCR on the multiplex PCR reads; one entry per CDR3 protein. This table has about 400,000 distinct CDR3 sequences, around 19% appearing once. This clonotype was obtained from a woman aged 18-29 years with Graves' ophthalmopathy. The sample was peripheral blood. This chain joins TRBV27 and TRBJ2-7; D ambiguous. The CDR3 sequence is CASSLRWETYEQYF. The CDR3 nucleotides read TGTGCCAGCAGTTTAAGATGGGAAACCTACGAGCAGTACTTC.